This T cell receptor beta chain emerged from a study of beta chain features in type 1 diabetes. Overall study findings and caveats: Type 1 diabetes patients showed a moderate but significant shortening of TCRB CDR3s in all four CD4+ subsets.

Germline CDR1 is KGHSH and CDR2 is LQKENI. CDR3 size: 13 residues. The V gene lost 1 base and the J gene lost 7 bases, with 11 bases spanning the gap. As concerns this clone: Antigen unknown.

Investigators reverse transcribed all isolated RNA, so they sequenced expressed TCRB transcripts. Sequencing was performed with immunoSEQ multiplex PCR; in TCRdb, only in-frame clones are kept and a portion is missing. The profile shows under 800,000 clones, roughly 16% of them singletons. The TCR sequence derives from a man younger than 35 in good health. This chain uses TRBV18 with TRBJ2-7; maybe TRBD2 (6 bases). Sequencing used naive CD4+ T cells from blood. CDR3 residues: CASSPRGGTEQYF. DNA of the CDR3: TGTGCCAGCTCACCACGTGGGGGGACTGAGCAGTACTTC.